This T cell receptor beta chain stems from a study of blood T cell repertoires in COVID-19 (dated by TCRdb to 2020 to 2021). Context from the whole study: The collaborator samples originated in the United States, Italy and Spain and spanned the acute and convalescent phases of COVID-19. The material from the prospective study consisted of cDNA or gDNA derived from T cells, B-cell-depleted T cells, or PBMCs. The samples were drawn from two sources: the first 160 participants of the ongoing ImmuneRACE study, and about 1,300 subjects contributed by 6 global collaborators. Deeply sampled blood TCRbeta repertoires from subjects exposed to, actively infected with, or recovered from COVID-19 were included in the dataset. A freely available public database, intended as a resource for researchers studying the immune response to SARS-CoV-2, is where the repertoires were released. A de-identified subject ID, COVID-19 status, age in years and sex were almost always included in the sample metadata. Where available, HLA class I and class II types were taken from metadata supplied by the sample provider and were not determined by assay-based typing.

Measured from the cysteine to the phenylalanine, the CDR3 is 16 residues long. Only CDR3 DNA remains: 48 bases, in frame from the first base. Based on the germline V gene, the CDR1 and CDR2 sequences are MNHEY and SVGEGT. The germline V end is reduced by 6 bases and the J end by 8 bases; junction bases left unmatched: 11. Broader findings and caveats from the paper: Clinical and demographic metadata were provided uncurated, with the amount varying by source and participant.

TCRbeta CDR3 regions were amplified from genomic DNA using the immunoSEQ Assay, a bias-controlled multiplex PCR. As for how the authors treated the data: Within the assay, amplification of reference gene primers was used to estimate how many nucleated cells each sample contained. Sequence reads were collapsed and filtered to measure the absolute abundance of every unique TCRbeta CDR3 rearrangement. For each sample, productive Simpson clonality was calculated as the square root of Simpson's diversity index across productive rearrangements. TCRdb re-hosts the immuneACCESS table, in-frame sequences only. Its copies lack some clones; in the studies checked, an unresolved V gene accounts for under half of them, and the cause for the rest is not known. The DNA was the basis for D and trimming; V, J and clone size are from that table. Here the sample has tens of thousands of clones; around 89% occur a single time. The ten biggest clones cover 5% to 6% of the sample.

Each collaborating institution followed its own protocols to collect whole blood in K2EDTA tubes. Collaborator samples were shipped for TCRbeta analysis as frozen whole blood, isolated PBMCs, or DNA extracted from either sample type. Remarks on this clone: Which antigen it targets is not known. Base qualities are missing; no much larger clone stands one base away.

Sequenced sample: peripheral blood. Recombination connected TRBV6-2 or TRBV6-3 to TRBJ1-6; 9 bases in the middle match TRBD1. The receptor comes from a man between 45 and 60 years old with acute or convalescent COVID-19. The CDR3 protein sequence reads: CASSPRATGGDSPLHF. The DNA sequence is as follows: TGTGCCAGCAGCCCTAGGGCGACAGGGGGAGATTCACCCCTCCACTTT.